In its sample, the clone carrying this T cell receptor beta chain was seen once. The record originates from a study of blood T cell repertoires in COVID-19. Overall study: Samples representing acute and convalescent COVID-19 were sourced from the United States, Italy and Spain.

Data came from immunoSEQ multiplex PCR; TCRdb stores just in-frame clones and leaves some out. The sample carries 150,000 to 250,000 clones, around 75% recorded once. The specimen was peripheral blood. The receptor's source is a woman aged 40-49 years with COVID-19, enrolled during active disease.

The CDR3: CASSPTSQGQGAGGYTF. CDR3 bases: TGTGCCAGCTCACCAACTTCCCAAGGACAGGGGGCTGGAGGCTACACCTTC. The chain carries TRBV18 and TRBJ1-2; 11 bases are shared with TRBD1. This CDR3 has 17 residues. Germline assignment: CDR1 KGHSH and CDR2 LQKENI. Trimming removed 2 bases from V and 8 bases from J; junction bases left unmatched: 13.